This passage covers 22 T cell receptor beta chains from one sample sequenced in a study of technical replicates of blood from a few donors. The method was immunoSEQ multiplex PCR; TCRdb's version includes in-frame clones alone and lacks a portion of them. The sample records over 55,000 clones, around 87% being singletons. Sequencing was carried out using PBMCs. These receptors came from a human donor in good health. Some clones in this sample may be carry-over from other donors' samples.

CDR3 sequence (DNA): TGTGCCAGCAACTCTGAGGGCTGGGGCACAGATACGCAGTATTTT. Amino acids: CASNSEGWGTDTQYF. The rearrangement links TRBV7-2 to TRBJ2-3, with a weak D call TRBD2 (5 bases). The CDR3 consists of 15 residues. Between the trimmed V and J ends, which lost 7 bases and 1 base, there was a span of 15 bases. In germline, CDR1 is SGHTA, CDR2 FQGNSA.

This chain uses TRBV5-1 with TRBJ1-4; D uncertain. Trimming removed 3 bases at V and 1 base at J, with 10 bases between. The CDR3 spans 15 residues. The V gene's germline CDR1 is SGHRS and CDR2 YFSETQ. The DNA of the CDR3 is TGCGCCAGCAGCTCACGCCACGGAACTAATGAAAAACTGTTTTTT. It translates to CASSSRHGTNEKLFF.

This CDR3 is CASSPSWNTEAFF. As DNA, the CDR3 is TGCGCCAGCAGCCCCTCGTGGAACACTGAAGCTTTCTTT. The chain uses TRBV5-1 and TRBJ1-1; no definite D call. CDR1 is SGHRS, CDR2 YFSETQ, per germline. The CDR3 has 13 residues. V was pared by 4 bases and J by 1 base, with 8 bases between.

This chain links TRBV5-1 with TRBJ1-2; D is undetermined. With 0 bases removed from V and 5 bases from J, the gap between germline ends came to 17 bases. The CDR3 consists of 16 residues. Germline V gene lookup returns CDR1 SGHRS and CDR2 YFSETQ. As DNA, the CDR3 is TGCGCCAGCAGCTTGGCCCCACCCGGACGGGAGTATGGCTACACCTTC. It yields the protein CASSLAPPGREYGYTF.

V is TRBV11-2 and J is TRBJ1-1, with D maybe TRBD1 (5 bases). Per germline, CDR1 SGHAT and CDR2 FQNNGV. V lost 5 bases to trimming and J lost 2 bases, with 9 bases between them. CDR3 size: 13 residues. The CDR3 loop is CASSPGGNTEAFF. CDR3 nucleotide sequence: TGTGCCAGCAGCCCCGGGGGAAACACTGAAGCTTTCTTT. Based on the CDR3 plus reference TRBV11-2 and TRBJ1-1, the full variable domain is EAGVAQSPRYKIIEKRQSVAFWCNPISGHATLYWYQQILGQGPKLLIQFQNNGVVDDSQLPKDRFSAERLKGVDSTLKIQPAKLEDSAVYLCASSPGGNTEAFFGQGTRLTVV.

This clone was recorded only once. The chain joins TRBV9 to TRBJ2-1, with TRBD1 matching over 9 bases. This CDR3 is 14 amino acids long. From germline, CDR1 is SGDLS and CDR2 YYNGEE. The J segment lost 6 bases and the V segment lost 5 bases, leaving 6 bases of the junction unmatched. DNA for the CDR3: TGTGCCAGCAGTGAAGACAGGGGGAGCAATGAGCAGTTCTTC. Its protein is CASSEDRGSNEQFF.

The rearrangement joins TRBV5-1 to TRBJ2-7, with 9 bases aligning to TRBD1. Germline CDR1 and CDR2: SGHRS and YFSETQ. This CDR3 has 14 residues. The junction had 10 bases not matched to a gene; V was cut back by 7 bases and J by 5 bases. This CDR3 is CASSPGQGYNEQYF. The CDR3 DNA reads as TGCGCCAGCTCCCCGGGACAGGGATACAACGAGCAGTACTTC.

J is TRBJ2-7 and V is TRBV5-6; D may be TRBD2 (6 bases). The V gene's germline CDR1 is SGHDT and CDR2 YYEEEE. The CDR3 totals 12 residues. Trimming removed 2 bases at V and 6 bases at J, with 9 bases between. CDR3 DNA sequence: TGTGCCAGCAGCTTTGGGGGACTCGAGCAGTACTTC. This encodes CASSFGGLEQYF.

The V and J genes are TRBV7-8 and TRBJ2-7; D might be TRBD1 (6 bases). The germline V gene has CDR1 SGHVS and CDR2 FQNEAQ. The CDR3 runs to 14 residues. The V end lost 2 bases, the J end lost 3 bases, and 11 bases lay between the germline ends. The CDR3 spells CASSLRGQIYEQYF. The CDR3 DNA reads TGTGCCAGCAGCTTACGTGGACAGATCTACGAGCAGTACTTC.

The chain employs TRBV5-1 and TRBJ2-1; D is possibly TRBD2 (5 bases). The germline V gene has CDR1 SGHRS and CDR2 YFSETQ. Trimming took 4 bases from V and 9 from J, leaving 11 bases between them. The CDR3 length is 12 residues. The CDR3 bases are TGCGCCAGCAGCGCGGAGGTTACTGAGCAGTTCTTC. Translated, it gives CASSAEVTEQFF.

This chain connects TRBV6-1 to TRBJ2-7; tentative D call: TRBD1 (5 bases). CDR1 and CDR2 (germline): MNHNS, SASEGT. CDR3 length: 13 amino acids. The V and J ends lost 8 bases and 5 bases respectively, with 16 bases between them. The CDR3 DNA follows: TGTGCCAGCGGCAGGGCAGGTTTCGACGAGCAGTACTTC. Protein: CASGRAGFDEQYF.

The V gene is TRBV16, the J gene TRBJ2-7; D uncertain. Trimming cost V 0 bases and J 6 bases, with 9 bases left between them. This CDR3 has 13 residues. CDR1 is KGHSY, CDR2 FQNENV, per germline. CDR3 nucleotides: TGTGCCAGCAGCCAATCCTCCGGTACCGAGCAGTACTTC. This encodes CASSQSSGTEQYF.

V usage is TRBV7-3 and J usage is TRBJ1-1; maybe TRBD1 (6 bases). This CDR3 has 15 residues. V was pared by 6 bases and J by 1 base, with 15 bases between. CDR1 and CDR2 from the germline V gene are SGHTA and FQGTGA. The CDR3 DNA sequence: TGTGCCAGCAGACCAGATGGGGGCGGGAACACTGAAGCTTTCTTT. Translation: CASRPDGGGNTEAFF.

V is TRBV7-9 and J is TRBJ1-5; D unclear. Germline CDR1 is SEHNR and CDR2 is FQNEAQ (reference sequence). The CDR3 loop spans 13 amino acids. Trimming cost V 2 bases and J 8 bases, with 10 bases left between them. The CDR3 loop is CASSLIESEPQHF. Here the CDR3 DNA reads TGTGCCAGCAGCTTAATAGAATCGGAGCCCCAGCATTTT.

This chain links TRBV27 with TRBJ1-2, with D maybe TRBD1 (5 bases). Per germline, CDR1 MNHEY and CDR2 SMNVEV (reference sequence). This CDR3 comprises 14 residues. Trimming removed 4 bases at V and 1 base at J, with 10 bases between. CDR3 coding DNA: TGTGCCAGCAGTTCCCAGGGTAATAACTATGGCTACACCTTC. As protein: CASSSQGNNYGYTF.

V is TRBV6-1 and J is TRBJ1-1, with 10 bases identical to TRBD1. The junction had 6 bases not matched to a gene; V was cut back by 8 bases and J by 3 bases. The CDR3 is 14 amino acids. The V gene's germline CDR1 is MNHNS and CDR2 SASEGT. Here the CDR3 DNA reads TGTGCCAGCCCCCGGGACAGGGGTTACACTGAAGCTTTCTTT. Encoded protein: CASPRDRGYTEAFF.

The sample holds one count of this clone. The V call is TRBV2, the J call TRBJ2-7; D is uncertain. The CDR3 runs to 11 residues. Trimming cost V 6 bases and J 7 bases, with 10 bases left between them. CDR1 SNHLY and CDR2 FYNNEI come from the germline V gene. The CDR3 sequence is CASSVMREQYF. Written as DNA, the CDR3 is TGTGCCAGCAGCGTTATGAGAGAGCAGTACTTC.

V gene TRBV2 combines with J gene TRBJ1-6; perhaps TRBD1 as D (6 bases). This CDR3 is built from 13 residues. V lost 6 bases to trimming and J lost 6 bases, with 9 bases between them. Looked up from germline, CDR1 is SNHLY and CDR2 is FYNNEI. The CDR3 spells CASSGDTNSPLHF. The CDR3 nucleotides are TGTGCCAGCAGCGGGGACACTAATTCACCCCTCCACTTT.

This clone was counted only a few times. V and J are TRBV30 and TRBJ1-4; tentative D call: TRBD1 (6 bases). Germline CDR1 is GTSNPN and CDR2 is SVGIG (reference sequence). The CDR3 is 13 amino acids. V lost 4 bases and J lost 5, with 11 bases in between. DNA of the CDR3: TGTGCCTGGAACAGGGTGGGAAATGAAAAACTGTTTTTT. Protein: CAWNRVGNEKLFF.

The V call is TRBV5-6, the J call TRBJ1-4; 9 bases fit TRBD1. Unmatched junction bases numbered 3, after V lost 0 bases and J lost 6 bases. This CDR3 region has 15 residues. Germline V CDR1 and CDR2: SGHDT, YYEEEE. The CDR3 region is CASSLEQGADEKLFF. The CDR3 DNA is TGTGCCAGCAGCTTGGAACAGGGGGCGGATGAAAAACTGTTTTTT.

The chain is built from TRBV27 and TRBJ2-7, with TRBD1 as a possible D gene (5 bases). The CDR3 length is 14 residues. Germline V gene data show CDR1 as MNHEY and CDR2 as SMNVEV (reference sequence). Trimming took off 1 base at V and 6 bases at J, with 13 bases between the two ends. The CDR3 DNA sequence: TGTGCCAGCAGTTTATTAGCAGGGAAGGTCGAGCAGTACTTC. Protein sequence: CASSLLAGKVEQYF.

This rearrangement joins TRBV13 to TRBJ2-7; 8 nucleotides align to TRBD1. CDR3 size: 13 residues. Per the germline V gene, CDR1 is PRHDT and CDR2 is FYEKMQ (reference sequence). Trimming cost V 5 bases and J 2 bases; bases outside gene matches: 2. In DNA form, the CDR3 reads TGTGCCAGCAGCCGGGACAGGACCTACGAGCAGTACTTC. Residues: CASSRDRTYEQYF.